Listed here are 4 T cell receptor beta chains from one sample, sequenced in a study of OX40 agonist ivuxolimab in advanced cancers. Produced via immunoSEQ multiplex PCR; TCRdb's table is partial and in-frame only. The sample holds 77,000 or so clones; under 90% are singletons and the top ten take 0.45% to 0.65%. Here the sequenced sample was CD4+ or CD8+ T cells sorted from blood, taken in a trial of the OX40 agonist ivuxolimab. The receptors here all came from an adult with an advanced solid tumor such as melanoma, head and neck, liver or kidney cancer.

The chain joins TRBV4-3 to TRBJ2-1, with D possibly TRBD1 on 5 matching bases. The CDR3 loop spans 13 amino acids. Germline values: CDR1 LGHNA, CDR2 YSLEER. V lost 3 bases to trimming and J lost 9 bases, with 12 bases between them. The CDR3 region has the DNA TGCGCCAGCAGCCACAGGGCTCCGGGTGAGCAGTTCTTC. This gives the protein CASSHRAPGEQFF.

The gene calls are TRBV6-5 and TRBJ1-5, with D possibly matching TRBD1 (5 bases). There are 15 residues in the CDR3. Trimming pared 4 bases from V and 0 bases from J, leaving 10 bases between. The germline gives CDR1 MNHEY, CDR2 SVGAGI. The CDR3 region has the DNA TGTGCCAGCAGTTTATGGGGCTCTAGCAATCAGCCCCAGCATTTT. Residues: CASSLWGSSNQPQHF.

The CDR3 is CAWGLQGNQPQHF. CDR3 DNA sequence: TGTGCCTGGGGATTACAGGGAAATCAGCCCCAGCATTTT. The chain carries TRBV30 and TRBJ1-5; maybe TRBD1 (6 bases). Germline V gene lookup returns CDR1 GTSNPN and CDR2 SVGIG (reference sequence). This CDR3 is built from 13 residues. The V gene lost 5 bases and the J gene lost 4 bases, with 12 bases spanning the gap.

This clone was seen more than once but under ten times. This chain uses TRBV6-6 with TRBJ1-6; maybe TRBD1 (5 bases). With 5 bases removed from V and 5 bases from J, the gap between germline ends came to 10 bases. CDR3 length: 14 amino acids. Germline V gene lookup returns CDR1 MNHNY and CDR2 SVGAGI (reference sequence). In nucleotides, the CDR3 is TGTGCCAGCAGTCGACAGAGTGATAATTCACCCCTCCACTTT. It codes for CASSRQSDNSPLHF.